This T cell receptor (beta chain) came from a study of shared clonotypes between healthy human individuals. TCRdb keeps only in-frame clones here, not all; method: immunoSEQ multiplex PCR. The table shows roughly 2.5 million clones, with more than 90% occurring only once. V lost 8 bases to trimming and J lost 1 base; unmatched junction nucleotides: 6. From germline, CDR1 is SNHLY and CDR2 FYNNEI. This CDR3 is built from 14 residues. The receptor comes from a man between 18 and 35 years old in good health. The chain is built from TRBV2 and TRBJ1-1; 8 positions agree with TRBD1. Sequencing was performed on naive CD4+ T cells sorted from blood. Subset noted: CD45RA+ positively selected. Here the CDR3 DNA reads TGTGCCAGCGGAGGAGACAGGGGGAACACTGAAGCTTTCTTT. Translated: CASGGDRGNTEAFF.